This record looks at one TCR beta chain sequence and its context. Germline V gene sequence: CDR1 LNHDA, CDR2 SQIVND (reference sequence). The CDR3 spans 14 residues. V gave up 3 bases and J gave up 2 bases; unmatched junction bases: 2. The data were taken from a study of control samples from healthy donors and cancer patients. Only in-frame clones appear in the TCRdb table, and some are missing; sequencing was by immunoSEQ multiplex PCR. The sample comprises 150,000 to 200,000 clones, about 90% of which are singletons, and around 5% rests with the top ten. Sequenced material: blood. This chain joins TRBV19 and TRBJ2-7, with 9 bases identical to TRBD1. The receptor comes from a woman aged 25 to 39 in good health. The DNA for the CDR3 is TGTGCCAGTAGTATTCGACAGGGGGCCTACGAGCAGTACTTC. This encodes CASSIRQGAYEQYF.